This TCR beta chain was captured in a study of shared clonotypes between healthy human individuals. Turning to the study itself: Three plates were used per donor for CD4 naive, three for CD4 memory, two for CD8 naive and one for CD8 memory.

Trimming stripped 2 bases from V and 5 bases from J, with 18 bases between. Germline V gene sequence: CDR1 SGHVS, CDR2 FQNEAQ. The CDR3 loop spans 16 amino acids. Generated by immunoSEQ multiplex PCR, the TCRdb table keeps only in-frame clones and is missing some. This table has around 2.1 million clones, about 92% appearing once. Naive CD8 cells, CD45RO-negative and positively selected for CCR7, excluded terminally differentiated effector memory CD45RA+ cells. There were only Caucasian adults among the donors, and all lived in Nashville, Tennessee. The origin of this receptor is a man between 18 and 35 years old in good health. Some clones in this sample may be carry-over from other donors' samples. The chain has TRBV7-8 and TRBJ1-1; perhaps TRBD1 as D (6 bases). The specimen sequenced was naive CD8+ T cells from PBMCs. DNA for the CDR3: TGTGCCAGCAGCTTAAGGGTGGGACACCTGCGGACTGAAGCTTTCTTT. This gives the protein CASSLRVGHLRTEAFF.